This entry describes one T cell receptor (beta chain). Its target antigen remains unknown. Nothing much larger sits one base from this clone, and base qualities are not available. The data stem from a study of shared T cell receptors in the human thymus (dated by TCRdb to the early 2020s). Background for the entire study: The study investigated the way shared, self-reactive T-cell receptor alpha chains are produced in the human thymus.

The protocol used for the library was the immunoSEQ multiplex PCR assay. TCRdb mirrors the immuneACCESS table, restricted to in-frame sequences. Some clones are absent from its copies; in checked studies, under half trace to an unresolved V gene, and the reason for the others is unknown. The table for this sample lists 500,000 to 750,000 clones; 88% of them were counted only once. Together, the top ten hold about 0.01% of the sample. The germline V gene encodes CDR1 SEHNR and CDR2 FQNEAQ (reference sequence). Taken from cysteine to phenylalanine, the CDR3 has 18 residues. Here the CDR3 DNA is all that survives: 54 bases in frame from base 1. V and J lose 0 bases and 5 bases, and a span of 23 bases separates them. The data also belong to a second study, concerning human thymus T cells. The second paper further reports: In Finland, the donors were immunologically healthy infants who were having open corrective cardiac surgery for congenital heart defects. The thymus tissue came from surgical resects taken out during corrective cardiac surgery. Biased V and J gene segment usage appeared to be present in both thymic and peripheral blood repertoires. The related research found that thymic TCR repertoires overlapped highly between unrelated individuals. The study used under 10 infant thymus samples plus four related peripheral blood samples to characterize TCR alpha and beta repertoires. Donor ages ranging from roughly 6 to 250 days were recorded, and more than five male and a couple of female infants were included in the cohort. After being mechanically released from the tissue, thymocytes were kept at -70 degrees C in pellets of about 8.5-32 million cells. A QIAsymphony instrument was used to extract genomic DNA from the frozen cell pellets. The immunoSEQ multiplex PCR assay was used to amplify the TCRB and TCRAD loci from a standardized quantity of quality-controlled genomic DNA. The amplicons spanned the V(D)J region and were long enough to cover the CDR3 and allow V and J genes to be identified. Amplicon sequencing was performed on an Illumina platform through the commercial immunoSEQ service. Primer bias and sequencing errors were corrected using previously described methods, and TCRAD and TCRB definitions followed the IMGT database. Repertoires were analysed with immunoSEQ Analyzer 3.0 and VDJTools, covering basic statistics, V/J segment usage, diversity estimates, rarefaction and pairwise overlap. Diversity was estimated using the Chao1, ChaoE, Efron-Thisted, Shannon and inverse Simpson indices, and was also estimated on datasets down-sampled to the size of the smallest sample. Repertoire overlap used strict matching of CDR3 nucleotide sequence, V gene and J gene, with Jaccard-based multidimensional scaling clustering. On average, thymus samples yielded roughly 800,000 unique TCRB clonotypes, whereas blood samples yielded about 84,000.

Input material: thymocytes. This receptor was identified in a boy younger than two with a congenital heart defect. Donor details come from another sample of the same person, matched by shared clones. The chain is made from TRBV7-9 and TRBJ2-7; the D gene is perhaps TRBD2, from 5 matching bases. The CDR3 reads CASSLAPPRGGSSHEQYF. The nucleotide sequence reads TGTGCCAGCAGCTTAGCCCCCCCAAGAGGAGGCAGCAGCCACGAGCAGTACTTC.